Described below is a single T cell receptor beta chain sequence and its context. Antigen unknown. PCR was performed using 60 Vbeta and 13 Jbeta primers. TCRdb's table, derived via immunoSEQ multiplex PCR, lists solely in-frame clones and lacks some. The profile shows roughly 100,000 clones, around 77% of them singletons. The data originate from a study of cytomegalovirus exposure and HLA in healthy donors. Study-level findings and limits: The study found most TCR sequences rare, yet found some public TCRs in many donors.

CDR1 is KGHSH, CDR2 LQKENI, per germline. The CDR3 sequence is 14 residues long. The V and J ends lost 6 bases and 3 bases respectively, with 15 bases between them. The genes are TRBV18 and TRBJ2-7; no clear D gene. The TCR was taken from a middle-aged woman in good health and CMV-seropositive. The sample was PBMCs. The CDR3 loop is CASSLSGLYYEQYF. In DNA form, the CDR3 reads TGTGCCAGCTCCCTCTCGGGTCTTTACTACGAGCAGTACTTC.